The sequence of this T cell receptor beta chain was determined in a study of lymphopenia after photon versus proton radiotherapy. Measured with immunoSEQ multiplex PCR; TCRdb has only the in-frame clones, and not every one. The sample gives around 23,000 clones, 87% of which show up once; roughly 19% is in the top ten. CDR1 and CDR2 (germline): SGHAT, FQNNGV. The CDR3 runs to 15 residues. V was cut by 5 bases and J by 1 base, with 13 bases left in between. The input for sequencing was peripheral blood, taken from a patient treated with photon-based radiotherapy. The source is a man aged 45-60 years with gastric cancer. V usage is TRBV11-2 and J usage is TRBJ2-3, with D perhaps being TRBD1 or TRBD2 (5 bases each). The CDR3 spells CASSGGIQGTDTQYF. CDR3 in DNA: TGTGCCAGCAGCGGAGGCATACAGGGCACAGATACGCAGTATTTT.